Following are 4 T cell receptor beta chains from one sample sequenced in a study of blood T cell repertoires in COVID-19. This table comes from immunoSEQ multiplex PCR, and its TCRdb copy is limited to in-frame clones, with some not included. This table has approximately 230,000 clones, roughly 90% appearing once. The sequenced material came from peripheral blood. The receptors derive from a man in his thirties or forties who had recovered from COVID-19.

The chain has TRBV7-9 and TRBJ2-3; D may be TRBD1 (6 bases). V was pared by 4 bases and J by 0 bases, with 14 bases between. The V gene's germline CDR1 is SEHNR and CDR2 FQNEAQ (reference sequence). The CDR3 totals 16 residues. DNA of the CDR3: TGTGCCAGCAGCTCCGGACAGTACGCTAGCACAGATACGCAGTATTTT. Protein: CASSSGQYASTDTQYF. Full variable domain (rest looked up from reference TRBV7-9 and TRBJ2-3): DTGVSQNPRHKITKRGQNVTFRCDPISEHNRLYWYRQTLGQGPEFLTYFQNEAQLEKSRLLSDRFSAERPKGSFSTLEIQRTEQGDSAMYLCASSSGQYASTDTQYFGPGTRLTVL.

A few counts support this clone. The V gene is TRBV7-2, the J gene TRBJ2-2; D might be TRBD2 (6 bases). The germline CDR1 and CDR2 sequences are SGHTA and FQGNSA. The CDR3 is made up of 14 amino acids. Trimming stripped 5 bases from V and 4 bases from J, with 11 bases between. This CDR3 reads CASSARRGTGELFF. CDR3 bases: TGTGCCAGCAGCGCCAGGCGGGGCACCGGGGAGCTGTTTTTT.

A note on this clone: Other DNA sequences in the sample encode the same CDR3. The V call is TRBV18, the J call TRBJ1-1; D is possibly TRBD1 (5 bases). Germline-derived CDR1 and CDR2 are KGHSH and LQKENI. The CDR3 is made up of 14 amino acids. Trimming took off 3 bases at V and 2 bases at J, with 10 bases between the two ends. The chain's CDR3 is CASSPRQLNTEAFF. The CDR3 coding sequence is TGTGCCAGCTCACCCAGACAGCTTAACACTGAAGCTTTCTTT.

This clone has just one count. V gene TRBV7-2 combines with J gene TRBJ1-6; D remains unclear. The CDR3 is 15 amino acids. The V end lost 6 bases, the J end lost 13 bases, and 22 bases lay between the germline ends. CDR1 SGHTA and CDR2 FQGNSA come from the germline V gene. CDR3: CASSPWRYTRVPLHF. DNA for the CDR3: TGTGCCAGCAGTCCGTGGAGGTACACCCGAGTTCCCCTCCACTTT.